The 18 T cell receptor beta chains below were found in one sample sequenced in a study of cytomegalovirus exposure and HLA in healthy donors. PCR was performed using 60 Vbeta and 13 Jbeta primers. Generated by immunoSEQ multiplex PCR, the TCRdb table keeps only in-frame clones and is missing some. This table holds more than 150,000 clones, more than 85% found once. Sequencing was performed on PBMCs. These receptors came from a girl less than two years old in good health and CMV-seronegative.

This clone was seen more than once but under ten times. V is TRBV5-6 and J is TRBJ1-5; maybe TRBD1 (6 bases). CDR1 and CDR2 (germline): SGHDT, YYEEEE. The germline V and J ends were trimmed by 4 bases and 7 bases, with 15 bases remaining between them. CDR3 size: 14 residues. DNA for the CDR3: TGTGCCAGCAGCCACAGGGCCTCAGGGCAGCCCCAGCATTTT. It is translated as CASSHRASGQPQHF.

The CDR3 reads CASSQETSKTDTQYF. CDR3 coding DNA: TGTGCCAGCAGCCAAGAGACTAGTAAGACAGATACGCAGTATTTT. The chain carries TRBV4-2 and TRBJ2-3; the D gene is possibly TRBD2 (6 bases). This CDR3 has 15 residues. V lost 0 bases to trimming and J lost 3 bases, with 10 bases between them. Looked up from germline, CDR1 is LGHNA and CDR2 is YNFKEQ.

V gene TRBV28 combines with J gene TRBJ2-7; 8 bases are a match to TRBD2. V lost 1 base and J lost 5; bases outside the gene matches: 19. From germline, CDR1 is MDHEN and CDR2 SYDVKM. This CDR3 contains 19 residues. For the CDR3, the DNA is TGTGCCAGCAGTTTATCCTTTGGGGTCTCTCAGCGGGAGTCTAACGAGCAGTACTTC. This translates into CASSLSFGVSQRESNEQYF.

The chain combines TRBV9 with TRBJ2-5; 12 bases map to TRBD2. Unmatched junction bases numbered 2, after V lost 0 bases and J lost 2 bases. In germline, CDR1 is SGDLS, CDR2 YYNGEE. CDR3 length: 16 residues. The CDR3 is CASSVGTSGRQETQYF. The CDR3 bases are TGTGCCAGCAGCGTAGGAACTAGCGGGAGGCAAGAGACCCAGTACTTC.

The V and J genes are TRBV6-5 and TRBJ2-1, with D tentatively TRBD1 (6 bases). The CDR3 spans 15 residues. Germline V CDR1 and CDR2: MNHEY, SVGAGI. The V and J ends lost 0 bases and 5 bases respectively, with 11 bases between them. The DNA of the CDR3 is TGTGCCAGCAGTTACTCGAACAGGGCCAACAATGAGCAGTTCTTC. Its translation is CASSYSNRANNEQFF.

The table lists this clone with a few counts. This chain uses TRBV5-6 with TRBJ1-6; 9 positions agree with TRBD1. The germline gives CDR1 SGHDT, CDR2 YYEEEE. The CDR3 loop spans 15 amino acids. V lost 4 bases and J lost 8; bases outside the gene matches: 7. The CDR3 DNA sequence: TGTGCCAGCAGCGCCCTGGACAGGGGCTATTCACCCCTCCACTTT. Protein: CASSALDRGYSPLHF.

The chain recombines TRBV11-3 with TRBJ2-1, with TRBD1 matching 9 bases. V shed 1 base and J 10 bases; nucleotides not matched to a gene: 5. CDR3 size: 14 residues. Germline V gives CDR1 SGHNT, CDR2 YENEEA. The CDR3 DNA reads as TGTGCCAGCAGCTTAGGCCGCGGGACAGGGGAGCAGTTCTTC. Translated: CASSLGRGTGEQFF.

The chain joins TRBV6-5 to TRBJ2-3; 10 bases map to TRBD2. CDR1 MNHEY and CDR2 SVGAGI come from the germline V gene. V was pared by 4 bases and J by 2 bases, with 6 bases of the junction left unmatched. The CDR3 has 16 residues. Written as DNA, the CDR3 is TGTGCCAGCAGTTCTATTAGCGGGGGGTTCACAGATACGCAGTATTTT. Protein: CASSSISGGFTDTQYF.

The rearrangement joins TRBV11-2 to TRBJ1-4; D is undetermined. Trimming took 5 bases from V and 2 from J, leaving 9 bases between them. Per germline, CDR1 SGHAT and CDR2 FQNNGV. The CDR3 contains 14 residues. The CDR3 sequence: CASSLGHTNEKLFF. In DNA form, the CDR3 reads TGTGCCAGCAGCCTAGGGCACACTAATGAAAAACTGTTTTTT.

The genes are TRBV7-9 and TRBJ1-2; D gene ambiguous. With 5 bases removed from V and 4 bases from J, the gap between germline ends came to 17 bases. CDR1 is SEHNR and CDR2 is FQNEAQ in the germline V gene (reference sequence). The CDR3 is made up of 15 amino acids. CDR3 loop: CASSLTRTSGYGYTF. The CDR3 bases are TGTGCCAGCAGCCTCACAAGAACGTCGGGCTATGGCTACACCTTC.

The chain has TRBV6-5 and TRBJ2-4; D is undetermined. The CDR3 totals 15 residues. The germline V gene encodes CDR1 MNHEY and CDR2 SVGAGI. Trimming stripped 8 bases from V and 1 base from J, with 15 bases between. The CDR3 sequence is CASGRSSGAKNIQYF. The CDR3 region has the DNA TGTGCCAGCGGAAGATCTAGTGGCGCCAAAAACATTCAGTACTTC.

The chain has TRBV2 and TRBJ1-1, with 9 bases identical to TRBD1. CDR1 is SNHLY, CDR2 FYNNEI, per germline. V was clipped by 11 bases and J by 1 base; unmatched bases: 5. The CDR3 contains 13 residues. The CDR3 is CAGRGQGNTEAFF. Written as DNA, the CDR3 is TGTGCCGGAAGGGGACAGGGGAACACTGAAGCTTTCTTT.

This sequence joins TRBV11-2 and TRBJ2-1, with 7 nucleotides matching TRBD2. J lost 8 bases, V lost 5 bases, and 9 bases had no gene match. Germline CDR1 and CDR2: SGHAT and FQNNGV. The length of the CDR3 is 14 residues. This chain's CDR3 is CASSRTSGLDEQFF. The CDR3 DNA reads as TGTGCCAGCAGCCGGACTAGTGGTCTCGATGAGCAGTTCTTC.

The chain uses TRBV4-1 and TRBJ1-2; D might be TRBD1 (6 bases). CDR1 is MGHRA and CDR2 is YSYEKL in the germline V gene. V dropped 0 bases and J dropped 7 bases, with 9 bases sitting between them. CDR3 length: 13 residues. This chain's CDR3 is CASSQEGAFGYTF. The CDR3 DNA reads TGCGCCAGCAGCCAAGAGGGGGCGTTTGGCTACACCTTC.

J is TRBJ2-1 and V is TRBV7-8; D is possibly TRBD2 (5 bases). V was clipped by 6 bases and J by 6 bases, with 15 bases between them. There are 14 residues in the CDR3. Germline V gives CDR1 SGHVS, CDR2 FQNEAQ. CDR3 region: CASRRELGGNEQFF. The CDR3 DNA reads as TGTGCCAGCAGACGAGAACTAGGCGGCAATGAGCAGTTCTTC.

This chain uses TRBV27 with TRBJ1-1; 10 bases map to TRBD1. V shed 6 bases and J 10 bases; nucleotides not matched to a gene: 17. CDR1 and CDR2 (germline): MNHEY, SMNVEV (reference sequence). The CDR3 has 16 amino acids. The CDR3 spells CASSRDRGGEMSGAFF. The CDR3 DNA follows: TGTGCCAGCAGCCGGGACAGGGGAGGTGAAATGAGTGGAGCTTTCTTT.

The chain has TRBV7-9 and TRBJ2-7; maybe TRBD2 (5 bases). CDR1 and CDR2 from the germline V gene are SEHNR and FQNEAQ (reference sequence). V was trimmed by 0 bases and J by 7 bases, leaving 10 bases between them. The CDR3 sequence is 13 residues long. The CDR3 spells CASSLALLGEQYF. The CDR3 nucleotides read TGTGCCAGCAGCTTAGCATTACTAGGAGAGCAGTACTTC. Drawing the rest from reference TRBV7-9 and TRBJ2-7, the complete variable domain is DTGVSQNPRHKITKRGQNVTFRCDPISEHNRLYWYRQTLGQGPEFLTYFQNEAQLEKSRLLSDRFSAERPKGSFSTLEIQRTEQGDSAMYLCASSLALLGEQYFGPGTRLTVT.

J is TRBJ2-7 and V is TRBV9; TRBD1 agrees at 7 bases. The germline gives CDR1 SGDLS, CDR2 YYNGEE. The CDR3 has 13 amino acids. Losses at the gene ends were 0 bases for V and 8 bases for J; bases not matched to a gene: 5. The CDR3 reads CASSVGDSGQQYF. DNA for the CDR3: TGTGCCAGCAGCGTAGGGGACAGCGGCCAGCAGTACTTC.